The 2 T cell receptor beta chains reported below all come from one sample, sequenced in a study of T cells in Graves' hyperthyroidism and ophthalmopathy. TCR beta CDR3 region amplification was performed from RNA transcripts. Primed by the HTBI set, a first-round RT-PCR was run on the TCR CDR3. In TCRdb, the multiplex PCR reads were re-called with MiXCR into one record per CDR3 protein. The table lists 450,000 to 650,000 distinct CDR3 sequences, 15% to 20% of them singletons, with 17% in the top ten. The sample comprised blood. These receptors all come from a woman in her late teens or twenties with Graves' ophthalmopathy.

The CDR3 DNA reads as TGCGCCAGCAGCCAAGGGGCCGGACAGGGCGCCTACGAGCAGTACTTC. Encoded protein: CASSQGAGQGAYEQYF. The chain carries TRBV4-1 and TRBJ2-7, with TRBD1 matching 8 bases. With 1 base clipped from V and 2 bases from J, the junction kept 7 bases outside the gene matches. CDR3 length equals 16 residues. Germline CDR1 MGHRA, CDR2 YSYEKL.

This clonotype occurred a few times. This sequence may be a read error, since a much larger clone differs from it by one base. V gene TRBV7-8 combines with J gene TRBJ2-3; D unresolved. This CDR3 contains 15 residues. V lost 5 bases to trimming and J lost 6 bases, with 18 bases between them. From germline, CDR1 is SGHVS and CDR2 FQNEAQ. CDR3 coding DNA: TGTGCCAGCAGCCTACGAGGACGGCATGGGGATACGCAGTATTTT. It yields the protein CASSLRGRHGDTQYF.